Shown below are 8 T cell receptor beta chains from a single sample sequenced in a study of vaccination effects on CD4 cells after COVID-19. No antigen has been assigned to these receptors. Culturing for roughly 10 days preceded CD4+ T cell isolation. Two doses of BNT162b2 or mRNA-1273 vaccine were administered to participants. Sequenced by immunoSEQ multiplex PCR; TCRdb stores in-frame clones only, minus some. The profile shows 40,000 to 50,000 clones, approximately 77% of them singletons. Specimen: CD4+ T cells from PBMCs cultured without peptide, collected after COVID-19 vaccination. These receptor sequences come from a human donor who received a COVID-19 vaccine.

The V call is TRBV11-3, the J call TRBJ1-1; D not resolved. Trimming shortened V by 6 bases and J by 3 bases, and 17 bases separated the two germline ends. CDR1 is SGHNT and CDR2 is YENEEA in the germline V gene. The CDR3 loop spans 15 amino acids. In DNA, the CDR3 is TGTGCCAGCAGGGGCCCTCGTCTTTCGCACACTGAAGCTTTCTTT. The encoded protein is CASRGPRLSHTEAFF.

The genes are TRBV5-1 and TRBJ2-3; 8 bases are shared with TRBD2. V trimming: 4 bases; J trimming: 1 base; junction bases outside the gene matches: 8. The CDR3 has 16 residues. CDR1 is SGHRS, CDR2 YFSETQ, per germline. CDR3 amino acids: CASSLTRGGGTDTQYF. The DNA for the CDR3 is TGCGCCAGCAGCCTGACCCGGGGGGGCGGCACAGATACGCAGTATTTT.

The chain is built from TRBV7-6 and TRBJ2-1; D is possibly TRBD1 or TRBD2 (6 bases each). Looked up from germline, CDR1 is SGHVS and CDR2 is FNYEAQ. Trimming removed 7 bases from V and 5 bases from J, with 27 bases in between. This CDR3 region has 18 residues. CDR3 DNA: TGTGCCAGCACCCCCGCCCGGGGGCCCGGGGACACGAACAATGAGCAGTTCTTC. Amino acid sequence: CASTPARGPGDTNNEQFF.

The CDR3 DNA reads as TGTGCCAGCAGCCTTGCGGGGGCGGATGGCTACACCTTC. It codes for CASSLAGADGYTF. The chain employs TRBV7-9 and TRBJ1-2, with D perhaps matching TRBD1 (6 bases). The V end was cut by 5 bases, the J end by 6 bases, with 13 bases between. In germline, CDR1 is SEHNR, CDR2 FQNEAQ (reference sequence). The CDR3 has 13 residues.

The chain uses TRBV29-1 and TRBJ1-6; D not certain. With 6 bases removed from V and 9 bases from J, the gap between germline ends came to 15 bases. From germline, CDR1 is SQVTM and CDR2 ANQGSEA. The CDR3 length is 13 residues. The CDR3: CSVTFGIGSPLHF. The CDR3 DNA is TGCAGCGTGACGTTTGGGATAGGTTCACCCCTCCACTTT.

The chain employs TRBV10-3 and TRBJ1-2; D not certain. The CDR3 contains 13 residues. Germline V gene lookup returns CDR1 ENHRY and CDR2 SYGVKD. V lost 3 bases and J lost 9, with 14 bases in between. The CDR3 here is CAISERVTGSYTF. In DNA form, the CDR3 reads TGTGCCATCAGTGAAAGGGTTACGGGTAGCTACACCTTC.

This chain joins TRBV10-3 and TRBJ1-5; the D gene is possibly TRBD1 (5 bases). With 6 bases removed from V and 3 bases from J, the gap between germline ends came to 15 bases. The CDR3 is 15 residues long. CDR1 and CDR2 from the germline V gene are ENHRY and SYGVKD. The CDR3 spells CAISLSGGDNQPQHF. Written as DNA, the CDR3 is TGTGCCATCAGCCTTAGCGGGGGAGACAATCAGCCCCAGCATTTT.

The CDR3 bases are TGTGCCAGCAGCATTGGGGGGAATGAGCAGTTCTTC. As protein: CASSIGGNEQFF. The chain uses TRBV5-5 and TRBJ2-1; tentative D call: TRBD2 (6 bases). In germline, CDR1 is SGHKS, CDR2 YYEKEE (reference sequence). V lost 4 bases and J lost 7, with 9 bases in between. This CDR3 is built from 12 residues.